The present T cell receptor beta chain was sequenced within a study of T-cell memory formation after mild COVID-19. Findings of the study overall: CD4/CD8 balance characterized clones contracting day 15 to 85, and CD4+ skew characterized later expanders.

MiXCR was run by TCRdb on the 5' RACE reads, yielding one entry per CDR3 protein. The sample contains about 360,000 distinct CDR3 sequences, approximately 15% of which appear only once. Comment on this clonotype: Its antigen is unidentified.

The origin of this receptor is a man between 18 and 35 years old who had mild COVID-19 (a few samples of this study predate the infection). Cell type and time point are not known. Material for sequencing was PBMCs or a T cell subset sorted from them (not recorded which).

The CDR3 sequence: CASSPPIAVTDTQYF. The CDR3 region has the DNA TGTGCCAGCAGCCCCCCGATAGCGGTCACAGATACGCAGTATTTT. The chain joins TRBV7-9 to TRBJ2-3; tentatively, D is TRBD2 (6 bases). V lost 5 bases and J 2 bases, leaving 14 bases between the germline ends. CDR1 SEHNR and CDR2 FQNEAQ come from the germline V gene (reference sequence). The CDR3 spans 15 residues.